The rows below give T cell receptor beta chains drawn from one sample of a study of T cell responses to AZD1222 COVID-19 vaccine. Assay: immunoSEQ multiplex PCR; the TCRdb copy retains only in-frame clones and omits some. The sample yields approximately 180,000 clones, 75% to 90% seen once. The starting material was peripheral blood, obtained on day 0 of AZD1222 vaccination. These receptors were collected from an adult in good health. Both conserved end residues are part of each CDR3. The order of the fields is CDR3 protein, CDR3 DNA, V gene, J gene, D gene, clone size. D genes are given only for firm matches. Clone size, where shown, is once, few, many, or a class for clones that have expanded.

CDR3aa: CASRALTGGNSPLHF
CDR3nt: TGTGCCAGTAGAGCTCTGACGGGGGGTAATTCACCCCTCCACTTT
v_gene: TRBV19
j_gene: TRBJ1-6
d_gene: NA
abundance: NA

CDR3aa: CASSSGTSSGNTIYF
CDR3nt: TGTGCCAGCAGCAGCGGGACATCCTCTGGAAACACCATATATTTT
v_gene: TRBV7-2
j_gene: TRBJ1-3
d_gene: NA
abundance: NA

CDR3aa: CASRLYNEQFF
CDR3nt: TGTGCCAGTAGGCTTTACAATGAGCAGTTCTTC
v_gene: TRBV19
j_gene: TRBJ2-1
d_gene: NA
abundance: NA

CDR3aa: CASSYYPGGADRVGFGELFF
CDR3nt: TGTGCCAGCAGTTATTACCCTGGGGGGGCCGACAGGGTCGGGTTCGGGGAGCTGTTTTTT
v_gene: TRBV27
j_gene: TRBJ2-2
d_gene: NA
abundance: NA

CDR3aa: CASSLGGQVGTQYF
CDR3nt: TGCGCCAGCAGCTTGGGGGGACAGGTCGGGACCCAGTACTTC
v_gene: TRBV5-1
j_gene: TRBJ2-5
d_gene: TRBD1
abundance: NA

CDR3aa: CASSVVGDALARNQPQHF
CDR3nt: TGTGCCAGCAGCGTAGTTGGGGACGCCCTCGCCCGCAATCAGCCCCAGCATTTT
v_gene: TRBV9
j_gene: TRBJ1-5
d_gene: NA
abundance: NA

CDR3aa: CSASEGSRSNSPLHF
CDR3nt: TGCAGTGCTAGTGAGGGCTCAAGATCTAATTCACCCCTCCACTTT
v_gene: TRBV20-1
j_gene: TRBJ1-6
d_gene: NA
abundance: NA

CDR3aa: CSVEGGSGNQPQHF
CDR3nt: TGCAGCGTTGAAGGAGGCTCAGGCAATCAGCCCCAGCATTTT
v_gene: TRBV29-1
j_gene: TRBJ1-5
d_gene: NA
abundance: NA

CDR3aa: CASRPPPWGGSSNREAFF
CDR3nt: TGTGCAAGTCGCCCCCCACCCTGGGGGGGATCTTCTAATAGGGAAGCTTTCTTT
v_gene: TRBV12-2
j_gene: TRBJ1-1
d_gene: NA
abundance: NA

CDR3aa: CASSPSWVMNTEAFF
CDR3nt: TGTGCCAGCAGCCCGTCCTGGGTAATGAACACTGAAGCTTTCTTT
v_gene: TRBV3-1/TRBV3-2
j_gene: TRBJ1-1
d_gene: NA
abundance: NA

CDR3aa: CASSLRGGSSYEQYF
CDR3nt: TGCGCCAGCAGCTTACGAGGCGGTAGCTCCTACGAGCAGTACTTC
v_gene: TRBV5-1
j_gene: TRBJ2-7
d_gene: NA
abundance: NA

CDR3aa: CASSLRTGGRNSPLHF
CDR3nt: TGTGCCAGCAGCTTGCGGACAGGGGGTCGTAATTCACCCCTCCACTTT
v_gene: TRBV7-8
j_gene: TRBJ1-6
d_gene: TRBD1
abundance: NA

CDR3aa: CASSLGPDTEAFF
CDR3nt: TGTGCCAGCAGCTTAGGGCCGGACACTGAAGCTTTCTTT
v_gene: TRBV11-3
j_gene: TRBJ1-1
d_gene: NA
abundance: NA

CDR3aa: CASSLGTSGMHYEQYF
CDR3nt: TGTGCCAGCAGCTTAGGGACTAGCGGGATGCACTACGAGCAGTACTTC
v_gene: TRBV7-6
j_gene: TRBJ2-7
d_gene: TRBD2
abundance: few

CDR3aa: CASSVEGGLSGNTIYF
CDR3nt: TGTGCCAGCAGCGTAGAGGGGGGACTCTCTGGAAACACCATATATTTT
v_gene: TRBV9
j_gene: TRBJ1-3
d_gene: NA
abundance: NA

CDR3aa: CASSLTSWNTGELFF
CDR3nt: TGTGCCAGTAGTCTGACAAGTTGGAACACCGGGGAGCTGTTTTTT
v_gene: TRBV19
j_gene: TRBJ2-2
d_gene: NA
abundance: NA

CDR3aa: CASSLAFREGRAEAFF
CDR3nt: TGTGCCAGCAGCTTAGCGTTTAGGGAGGGTCGGGCTGAAGCTTTCTTT
v_gene: TRBV7-9
j_gene: TRBJ1-1
d_gene: NA
abundance: NA

CDR3aa: CASSDRLGLGSMDTQYF
CDR3nt: TGTGCCAGCAGTGACAGATTAGGACTGGGGTCGATGGATACGCAGTATTTT
v_gene: TRBV6-4
j_gene: TRBJ2-3
d_gene: NA
abundance: NA

CDR3aa: CASSRLGFTEAFF
CDR3nt: TGCGCCAGCAGCCGTCTGGGGTTCACTGAAGCTTTCTTT
v_gene: TRBV5-1
j_gene: TRBJ1-1
d_gene: NA
abundance: NA

CDR3aa: CASSHRGSYEQYF
CDR3nt: TGTGCCAGCAGCCACAGGGGCTCCTACGAGCAGTACTTC
v_gene: TRBV3-1/TRBV3-2
j_gene: TRBJ2-7
d_gene: NA
abundance: few

CDR3aa: CASSPKLAVTDTQYF
CDR3nt: TGTGCCAGCTCACCAAAACTAGCGGTCACAGATACGCAGTATTTT
v_gene: TRBV18
j_gene: TRBJ2-3
d_gene: TRBD2
abundance: NA

CDR3aa: CASSEVHTSYEQYF
CDR3nt: TGTGCCAGCAGTGAAGTTCACACCTCCTACGAGCAGTACTTC
v_gene: TRBV6-1
j_gene: TRBJ2-7
d_gene: NA
abundance: NA

CDR3aa: CASIKTPGQHNEQFF
CDR3nt: TGCGCCAGCATCAAAACTCCGGGACAGCACAATGAGCAGTTCTTC
v_gene: TRBV5-1
j_gene: TRBJ2-1
d_gene: TRBD1
abundance: NA

CDR3aa: CAWNLGLPGETQYF
CDR3nt: TGTGCCTGGAATCTTGGACTTCCCGGAGAGACCCAGTACTTC
v_gene: TRBV30
j_gene: TRBJ2-5
d_gene: NA
abundance: NA

CDR3aa: CASSLESGRVGEQYF
CDR3nt: TGCGCCAGCAGCTTGGAAAGCGGGAGGGTAGGGGAGCAGTACTTC
v_gene: TRBV5-1
j_gene: TRBJ2-7
d_gene: TRBD2
abundance: NA

CDR3aa: CASSYSRASAVQYF
CDR3nt: TGTGCCAGCAGTTACTCCAGGGCCAGTGCTGTGCAGTACTTC
v_gene: TRBV6-2/TRBV6-3
j_gene: TRBJ2-7
d_gene: NA
abundance: once

CDR3aa: CASSRPPGRTGELFF
CDR3nt: TGTGCCAGCAGCCGGCCCCCTGGGAGGACCGGGGAGCTGTTTTTT
v_gene: TRBV3-1/TRBV3-2
j_gene: TRBJ2-2
d_gene: NA
abundance: NA

CDR3aa: CASSPHTFGTDTQYF
CDR3nt: TGTGCCAGCAGCCCCCATACCTTCGGCACAGATACGCAGTATTTT
v_gene: TRBV9
j_gene: TRBJ2-3
d_gene: NA
abundance: NA

CDR3aa: CASSLDRGGQPQHF
CDR3nt: TGTGCCAGCAGCTTAGACAGGGGGGGACAGCCCCAGCATTTT
v_gene: TRBV5-5
j_gene: TRBJ1-5
d_gene: TRBD1
abundance: NA

CDR3aa: CATSDPGQKAFF
CDR3nt: TGTGCCACCAGTGACCCGGGACAGAAAGCTTTCTTT
v_gene: TRBV24-1
j_gene: TRBJ1-1
d_gene: TRBD1
abundance: NA

CDR3aa: CASSLAFQGEETQYF
CDR3nt: TGTGCCAGCAGCTTAGCATTCCAGGGGGAAGAGACCCAGTACTTC
v_gene: TRBV7-2
j_gene: TRBJ2-5
d_gene: TRBD1
abundance: NA

CDR3aa: CASSQDSTGELGNTIYF
CDR3nt: TGCGCCAGCAGCCAAGATTCGACAGGAGAACTTGGAAACACCATATATTTT
v_gene: TRBV4-1
j_gene: TRBJ1-3
d_gene: NA
abundance: once

CDR3aa: CASRGQGDDYGYTF
CDR3nt: TGTGCCAGCAGGGGACAGGGTGACGACTATGGCTACACCTTC
v_gene: TRBV28
j_gene: TRBJ1-2
d_gene: TRBD1
abundance: NA

CDR3aa: CASSLSPKGNKNIQYF
CDR3nt: TGTGCCAGCAGTTTAAGTCCCAAGGGTAACAAAAACATTCAGTACTTC
v_gene: TRBV27
j_gene: TRBJ2-4
d_gene: NA
abundance: NA

CDR3aa: CASSRRGGTLNTEAFF
CDR3nt: TGTGCCAGTAGTCGGCGGGGGGGCACGTTGAACACTGAAGCTTTCTTT
v_gene: TRBV19
j_gene: TRBJ1-1
d_gene: NA
abundance: NA

CDR3aa: CASRRQPTFSGNTIYF
CDR3nt: TGTGCCAGCAGGAGACAGCCAACGTTCTCTGGAAACACCATATATTTT
v_gene: TRBV2
j_gene: TRBJ1-3
d_gene: NA
abundance: NA

CDR3aa: CASSLELYNSPLHF
CDR3nt: TGTGCCAGCAGCTTGGAGCTGTATAATTCACCCCTCCACTTT
v_gene: TRBV5-4
j_gene: TRBJ1-6
d_gene: NA
abundance: NA

CDR3aa: CASSLHHGTSGSEQYF
CDR3nt: TGTGCCAGCAGCCTCCATCATGGGACTAGCGGGAGCGAGCAGTACTTC
v_gene: TRBV3-1/TRBV3-2
j_gene: TRBJ2-7
d_gene: TRBD2
abundance: NA

CDR3aa: CSVFRADTEAFF
CDR3nt: TGCAGCGTTTTCAGGGCGGACACTGAAGCTTTCTTT
v_gene: TRBV29-1
j_gene: TRBJ1-1
d_gene: NA
abundance: NA

CDR3aa: CASSYAPGTSYEQYF
CDR3nt: TGTGCCAGCAGTTACGCCCCGGGGACCTCCTACGAGCAGTACTTC
v_gene: TRBV6-5
j_gene: TRBJ2-7
d_gene: NA
abundance: NA

CDR3aa: CASSPTYSDTQEAFF
CDR3nt: TGTGCCAGTAGTCCAACCTACTCGGACACCCAAGAAGCTTTCTTT
v_gene: TRBV19
j_gene: TRBJ1-1
d_gene: NA
abundance: few

CDR3aa: CASSMQDQPQHF
CDR3nt: TGTGCCAGTAGCATGCAGGATCAGCCCCAGCATTTT
v_gene: TRBV19
j_gene: TRBJ1-5
d_gene: NA
abundance: NA

CDR3aa: CASSQDLRESGRRKLFF
CDR3nt: TGTGCCAGCAGCCAAGATCTAAGGGAGAGTGGTCGGAGGAAACTGTTTTTT
v_gene: TRBV14
j_gene: TRBJ1-4
d_gene: NA
abundance: few

CDR3aa: CASSLSGSTANVLTF
CDR3nt: TGTGCCAGCAGTTTGAGCGGGTCCACAGCCAACGTCCTGACTTTC
v_gene: TRBV27
j_gene: TRBJ2-6
d_gene: NA
abundance: NA

CDR3aa: CASRSGTANEKLFF
CDR3nt: TGTGCCAGCAGGTCCGGGACGGCAAATGAAAAACTGTTTTTT
v_gene: TRBV28
j_gene: TRBJ1-4
d_gene: NA
abundance: NA